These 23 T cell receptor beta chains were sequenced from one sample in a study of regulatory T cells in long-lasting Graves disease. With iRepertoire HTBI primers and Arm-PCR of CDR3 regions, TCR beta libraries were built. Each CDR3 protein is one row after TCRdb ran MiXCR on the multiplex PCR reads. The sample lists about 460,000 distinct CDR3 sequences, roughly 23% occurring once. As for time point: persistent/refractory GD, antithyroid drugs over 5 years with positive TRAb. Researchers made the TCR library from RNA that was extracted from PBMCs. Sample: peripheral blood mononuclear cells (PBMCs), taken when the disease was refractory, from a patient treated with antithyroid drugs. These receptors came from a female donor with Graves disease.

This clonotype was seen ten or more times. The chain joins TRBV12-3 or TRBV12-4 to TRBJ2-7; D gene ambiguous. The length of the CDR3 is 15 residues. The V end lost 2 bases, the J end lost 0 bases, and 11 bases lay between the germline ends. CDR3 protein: CASSLSGRASYEQYF. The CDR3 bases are TGTGCCAGCAGTTTATCCGGCCGGGCCTCCTACGAGCAGTACTTC.

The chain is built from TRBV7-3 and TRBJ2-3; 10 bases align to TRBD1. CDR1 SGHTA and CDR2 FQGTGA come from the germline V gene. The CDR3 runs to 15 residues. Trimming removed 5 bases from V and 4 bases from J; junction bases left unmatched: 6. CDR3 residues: CASSRGTGVSDTQYF. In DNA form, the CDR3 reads TGTGCCAGCAGCCGCGGGACAGGGGTATCAGATACGCAGTATTTT. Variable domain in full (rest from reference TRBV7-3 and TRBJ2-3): GAGVSQTPSNKVTEKGKYVELRCDPISGHTALYWYRQSLGQGPEFLIYFQGTGAADDSGLPNDRFFAVRPEGSVSTLKIQRTERGDSAVYLCASSRGTGVSDTQYFGPGTRLTVL.

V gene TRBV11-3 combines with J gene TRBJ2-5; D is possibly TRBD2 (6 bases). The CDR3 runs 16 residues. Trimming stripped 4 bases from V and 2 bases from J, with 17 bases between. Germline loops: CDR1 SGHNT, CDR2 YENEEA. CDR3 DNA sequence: TGTGCCAGCAGCTCCCCTTACGGGGACTCTCAAGAGACCCAGTACTTC. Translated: CASSSPYGDSQETQYF.

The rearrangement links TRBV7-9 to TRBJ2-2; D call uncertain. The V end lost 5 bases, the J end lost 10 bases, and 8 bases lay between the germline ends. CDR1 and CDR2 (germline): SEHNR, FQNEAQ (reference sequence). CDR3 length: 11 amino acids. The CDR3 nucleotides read TGTGCCAGCAGCCCGTCGGTGGAGCTGTTTTTT. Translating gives CASSPSVELFF.

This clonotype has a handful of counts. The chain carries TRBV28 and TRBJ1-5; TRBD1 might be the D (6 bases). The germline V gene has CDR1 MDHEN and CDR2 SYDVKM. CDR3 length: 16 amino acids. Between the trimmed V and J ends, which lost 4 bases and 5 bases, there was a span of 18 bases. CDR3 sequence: CASSYNFRGQDQPQHF. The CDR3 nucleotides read TGTGCCAGCAGTTATAATTTCAGGGGACAAGATCAGCCCCAGCATTTT.

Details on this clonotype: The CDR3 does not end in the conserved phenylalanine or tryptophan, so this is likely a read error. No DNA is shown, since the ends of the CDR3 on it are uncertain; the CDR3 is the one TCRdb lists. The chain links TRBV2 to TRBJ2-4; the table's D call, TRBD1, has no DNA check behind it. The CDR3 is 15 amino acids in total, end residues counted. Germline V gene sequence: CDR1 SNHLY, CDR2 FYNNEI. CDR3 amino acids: CASSGPLGNEQYFGP.

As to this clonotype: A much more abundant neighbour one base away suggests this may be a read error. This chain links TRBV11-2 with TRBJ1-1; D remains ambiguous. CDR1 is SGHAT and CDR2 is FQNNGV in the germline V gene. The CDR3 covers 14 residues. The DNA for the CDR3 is TGTGTCAGCAGCGGAAACGGACGGAACACTGAAGCTTTCTTT. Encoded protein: CVSSGNGRNTEAFF. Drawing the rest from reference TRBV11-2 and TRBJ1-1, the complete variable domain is EAGVAQSPRYKIIEKRQSVAFWCNPISGHATLYWYQQILGQGPKLLIQFQNNGVVDDSQLPKDRFSAERLKGVDSTLKIQPAKLEDSAVYLCVSSGNGRNTEAFFGQGTRLTVV.

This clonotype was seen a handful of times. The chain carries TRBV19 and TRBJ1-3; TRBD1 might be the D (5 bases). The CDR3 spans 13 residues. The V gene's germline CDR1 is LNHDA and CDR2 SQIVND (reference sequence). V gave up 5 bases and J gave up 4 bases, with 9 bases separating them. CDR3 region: CASSDSDGNTIYF. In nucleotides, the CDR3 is TGTGCCAGTAGTGACAGCGACGGAAACACCATATATTTT.

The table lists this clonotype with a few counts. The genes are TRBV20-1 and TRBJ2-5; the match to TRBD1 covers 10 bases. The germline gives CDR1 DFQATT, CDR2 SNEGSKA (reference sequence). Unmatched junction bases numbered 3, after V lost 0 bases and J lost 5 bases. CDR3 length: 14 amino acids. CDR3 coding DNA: TGCAGTGCTAGAGACCCGGGACAGGGGGAGACCCAGTACTTC. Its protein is CSARDPGQGETQYF.

For the CDR3, the DNA is TGTGCCAGCAGCGTCCTTGACCGTATCAACACAGATACGCAGTATTTT. Its translation is CASSVLDRINTDTQYF. The V gene is TRBV7-8, the J gene TRBJ2-3; D not certain. The CDR3 is made up of 16 amino acids. CDR1 and CDR2 from the germline V gene are SGHVS and FQNEAQ. Trimming took off 5 bases at V and 2 bases at J, with 17 bases between the two ends.

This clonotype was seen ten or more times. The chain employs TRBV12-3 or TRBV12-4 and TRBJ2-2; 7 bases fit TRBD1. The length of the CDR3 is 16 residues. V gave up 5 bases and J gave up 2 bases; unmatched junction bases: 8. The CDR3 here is CASSPTGQSNTGELFF. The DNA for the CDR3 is TGTGCCAGCAGTCCCACGGGACAGTCTAACACCGGGGAGCTGTTTTTT.

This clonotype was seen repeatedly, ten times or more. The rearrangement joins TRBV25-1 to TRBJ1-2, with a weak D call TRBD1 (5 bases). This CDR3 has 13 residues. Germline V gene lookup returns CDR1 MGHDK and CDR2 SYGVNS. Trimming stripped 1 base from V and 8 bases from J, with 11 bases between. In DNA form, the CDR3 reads TGTGCCAGCAGTGAATTGTGGGGCAGAGGCTACACCTTC. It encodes CASSELWGRGYTF.

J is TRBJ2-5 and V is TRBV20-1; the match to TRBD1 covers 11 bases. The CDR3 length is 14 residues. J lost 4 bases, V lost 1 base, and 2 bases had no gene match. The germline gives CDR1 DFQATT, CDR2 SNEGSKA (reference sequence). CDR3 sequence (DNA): TGCAGTGCTAGAGGGACAGGGGGCATAGAGACCCAGTACTTC. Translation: CSARGTGGIETQYF.

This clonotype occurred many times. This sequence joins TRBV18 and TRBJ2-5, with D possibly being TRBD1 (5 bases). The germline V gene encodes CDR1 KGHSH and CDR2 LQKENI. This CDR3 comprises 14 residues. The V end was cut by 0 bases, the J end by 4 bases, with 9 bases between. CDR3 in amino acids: CASSPPGRGETQYF. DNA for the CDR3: TGTGCCAGCTCACCACCGGGGCGAGGAGAGACCCAGTACTTC.

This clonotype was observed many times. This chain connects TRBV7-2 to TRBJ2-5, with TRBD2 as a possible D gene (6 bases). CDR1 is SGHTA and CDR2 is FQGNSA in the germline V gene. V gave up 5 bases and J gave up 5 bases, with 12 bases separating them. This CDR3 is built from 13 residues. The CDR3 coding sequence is TGTGCCAGCAGCCCCTCTAGCGACGAGACCCAGTACTTC. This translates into CASSPSSDETQYF.

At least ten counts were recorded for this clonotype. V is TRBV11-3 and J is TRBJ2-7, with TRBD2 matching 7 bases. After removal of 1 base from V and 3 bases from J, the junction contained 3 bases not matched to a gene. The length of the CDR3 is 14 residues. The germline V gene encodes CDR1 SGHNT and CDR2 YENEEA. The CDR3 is CASSLGDYLYEQYF. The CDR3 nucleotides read TGTGCCAGCAGCTTAGGGGACTACCTCTACGAGCAGTACTTC.

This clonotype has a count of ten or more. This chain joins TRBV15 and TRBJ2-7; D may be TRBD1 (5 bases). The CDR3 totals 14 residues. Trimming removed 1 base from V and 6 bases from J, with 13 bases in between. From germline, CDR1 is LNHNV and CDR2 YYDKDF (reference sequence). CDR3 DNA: TGTGCCACCAGCAGAGTTCGACAGTCCGGCGAGCAGTACTTC. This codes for CATSRVRQSGEQYF.

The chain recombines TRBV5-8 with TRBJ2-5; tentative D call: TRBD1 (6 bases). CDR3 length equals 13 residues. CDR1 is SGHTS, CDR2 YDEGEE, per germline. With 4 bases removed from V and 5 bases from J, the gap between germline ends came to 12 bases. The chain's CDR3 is CASSKDSLETQYF. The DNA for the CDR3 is TGTGCCAGCAGCAAGGACAGTTTGGAGACCCAGTACTTC.

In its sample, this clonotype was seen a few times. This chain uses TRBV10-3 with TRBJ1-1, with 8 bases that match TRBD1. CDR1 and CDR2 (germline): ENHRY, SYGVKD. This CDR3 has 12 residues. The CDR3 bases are TGTGCAATCGGGACAGGGAACACTGAAGCTTTCTTT. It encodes CAIGTGNTEAFF.

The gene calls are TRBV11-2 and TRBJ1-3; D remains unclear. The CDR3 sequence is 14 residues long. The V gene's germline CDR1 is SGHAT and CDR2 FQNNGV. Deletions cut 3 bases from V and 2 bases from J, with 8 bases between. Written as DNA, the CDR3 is TGTGCCAGCAGCTTCAACAGTGCTGGAAACACCATATATTTT. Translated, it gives CASSFNSAGNTIYF.

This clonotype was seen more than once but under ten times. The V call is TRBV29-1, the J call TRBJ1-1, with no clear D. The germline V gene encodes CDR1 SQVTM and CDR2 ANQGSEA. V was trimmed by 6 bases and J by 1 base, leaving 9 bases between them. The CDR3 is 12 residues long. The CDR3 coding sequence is TGCAGCGTCCAGGCAGCGAACACTGAAGCTTTCTTT. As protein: CSVQAANTEAFF.

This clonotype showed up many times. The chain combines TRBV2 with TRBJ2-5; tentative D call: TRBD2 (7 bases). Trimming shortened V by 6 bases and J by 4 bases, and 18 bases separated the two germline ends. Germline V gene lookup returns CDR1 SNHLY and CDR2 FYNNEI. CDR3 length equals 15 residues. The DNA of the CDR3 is TGTGCCAGCAGCGCCTCCGGGGGGCGCGGAGAGACCCAGTACTTC. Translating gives CASSASGGRGETQYF.

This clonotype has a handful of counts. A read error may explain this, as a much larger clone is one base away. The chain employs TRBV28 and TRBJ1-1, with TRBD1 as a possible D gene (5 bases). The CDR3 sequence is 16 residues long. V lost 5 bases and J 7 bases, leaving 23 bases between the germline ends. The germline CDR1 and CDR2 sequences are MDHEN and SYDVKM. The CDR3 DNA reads TGTGCCAGCAGTCTATCCTGGGACCCCTCGGCCGTTGAAGCTTTCTTT. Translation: CASSLSWDPSAVEAFF.